This T cell receptor (beta chain) was documented in a study of radiotherapy plus CTLA-4 blockade in lung cancer. Study-level information: Objective responses emerged in around a sixth of patients, and around 31% attained disease control. General study findings and limits: Researchers report tumor-derived TCR clones expanding in blood after radiotherapy plus ipilimumab. With interferon-beta, early dynamics of blood T cell clones were reported to best predict response.

Sequenced by immunoSEQ multiplex PCR; TCRdb stores in-frame clones only, minus some. Of around 72,000 clones listed, approximately 78% are singletons. Of note for this clone: Its specificity is not known.

The study gave focal radiation plus ipilimumab CTLA-4 blockade to patients with chemo-refractory metastatic non-small-cell lung cancer. Germline-derived CDR1 and CDR2 are SNHLY and FYNNEI. The V segment lost 5 bases and the J segment 9 bases; nucleotides outside the gene matches: 7. CDR3 size: 15 residues. The TCR comes from a human donor with non-small cell lung cancer who had a complete response to radiotherapy plus ipilimumab. The sequenced sample was peripheral blood, obtained from a patient treated with radiotherapy plus ipilimumab. The chain employs TRBV2 and TRBJ2-1, with 13 bases lining up with TRBD2. In DNA form, the CDR3 reads TGTGCCAGCAGTTACGGACTAGCGGGAGAGGGTGAGCAGTTCTTC. Translation gives CASSYGLAGEGEQFF.